This T cell receptor (beta chain) appears in the sequencing data of a study of T cell responses to AZD1222 COVID-19 vaccine. Study-wide results and caveats: White British donors predominated, females outnumbered males, and clonal diversity was possibly underestimated. Seropositive AZD1222 recipients at baseline numbered only five or six. Sampled repertoires all dated from after the peak T cell response.

The repertoire was sequenced with immunoSEQ multiplex PCR; TCRdb's copy has only in-frame clones and lacks some. The sample lists around 84,000 clones; around 91% were seen once. Germline CDR1 and CDR2: SGHRS and YFSETQ. The CDR3 is 15 amino acids. Trimming cost V 6 bases and J 0 bases, with 16 bases left between them. As regards this clone: No antigen is known for it.

The rearrangement links TRBV5-1 to TRBJ2-7; D possibly corresponds to TRBD2 (6 bases). The sequence derives from an adult in good health. The sample consisted of peripheral blood, taken on day 0 of AZD1222 vaccination. The CDR3 DNA reads TGCGCCAGCAAAGTTCTGACGGGGGTCTCCTACGAGCAGTACTTC. Translating it yields CASKVLTGVSYEQYF.